This is a list of T cell receptor beta chains from one sample in a study of cytomegalovirus exposure and HLA in healthy donors. The data were produced by immunoSEQ multiplex PCR, yet TCRdb's version contains in-frame clones alone and is incomplete. The sample has approximately 120,000 clones; 90% to 96% are singletons. The sample was PBMCs. These receptor sequences come from a man aged 18 to 30 in good health and CMV-seronegative. CDR3s include the opening cysteine and the closing phenylalanine or tryptophan. Each record gives: D gene, J gene, V gene, clone size, CDR3 DNA, CDR3 protein. D genes are given only for firm matches. Size tells how often a clone was seen (once, few, many) or the class of an expanded clone, and some rows leave it out.

D gene: .
J gene: TRBJ2-7
V gene: TRBV30
clone size: .
CDR3 DNA: TGTGCCTGGACGGGTGGAGGAGGTTCCGAGCAGTACTTC
CDR3 protein: CAWTGGGGSEQYF

D gene: TRBD2
J gene: TRBJ2-1
V gene: TRBV9
clone size: .
CDR3 DNA: TGTGCCAGCAGCGTAGAGATACCCGGGACTAGCGGGAGGGCGGGTTACAATGAGCAGTTCTTC
CDR3 protein: CASSVEIPGTSGRAGYNEQFF

D gene: .
J gene: TRBJ2-3
V gene: TRBV7-2
clone size: .
CDR3 DNA: TGTGCCAGCAGCCGCGGTGGCGGGCACACAGATACGCAGTATTTT
CDR3 protein: CASSRGGGHTDTQYF

D gene: TRBD2
J gene: TRBJ2-7
V gene: TRBV7-2
clone size: .
CDR3 DNA: TGTGCCAGCAGCTTAGGCCCGGGAGGGCACGAGCAGTACTTC
CDR3 protein: CASSLGPGGHEQYF

D gene: .
J gene: TRBJ1-2
V gene: TRBV7-9
clone size: .
CDR3 DNA: TGTGCCAGCAGCTTGAAGAGTGGCTACACCTTC
CDR3 protein: CASSLKSGYTF

D gene: .
J gene: TRBJ1-1
V gene: TRBV1
clone size: .
CDR3 DNA: TGCACCAGCAGCCATAGCCAACTGAAAGGGAGGGCGAACACTGAAGCTTTCTTT
CDR3 protein: CTSSHSQLKGRANTEAFF

D gene: .
J gene: TRBJ1-1
V gene: TRBV29-1
clone size: .
CDR3 DNA: TGCAGCGTTGACGGGGGGACAACCAACACTGAAGCTTTCTTT
CDR3 protein: CSVDGGTTNTEAFF

D gene: .
J gene: TRBJ1-2
V gene: TRBV7-3
clone size: .
CDR3 DNA: TGTGCCAGCAGCTTAAAAGGGGAAGGAGGCTACACCTTC
CDR3 protein: CASSLKGEGGYTF

D gene: .
J gene: TRBJ2-2
V gene: TRBV4-1
clone size: .
CDR3 DNA: TGCGCCAGCAGCCAAGAATACGGGTCCGGGGAGCTGTTTTTT
CDR3 protein: CASSQEYGSGELFF

D gene: .
J gene: TRBJ2-1
V gene: TRBV4-1
clone size: .
CDR3 DNA: TGCGCCAGCAGCCAAGGCTCCGTGGGACTCAATGAGCAGTTCTTC
CDR3 protein: CASSQGSVGLNEQFF

D gene: TRBD1
J gene: TRBJ1-1
V gene: TRBV27
clone size: .
CDR3 DNA: TGTGCCAGCAGATTCGGACAGGCGAGTGAAGCTTTCTTT
CDR3 protein: CASRFGQASEAFF

D gene: TRBD2
J gene: TRBJ2-1
V gene: TRBV7-6
clone size: .
CDR3 DNA: TGTGCCAGCAGCTTGCTAGCGGGACCCCTAAATGAGCAGTTCTTC
CDR3 protein: CASSLLAGPLNEQFF

D gene: TRBD1
J gene: TRBJ1-2
V gene: TRBV28
clone size: .
CDR3 DNA: TGTGCCAGCAGGGCTCCGGAACAGGGGAAAGTTTTGGGGTATGGCTACACCTTC
CDR3 protein: CASRAPEQGKVLGYGYTF

D gene: .
J gene: TRBJ1-5
V gene: TRBV28
clone size: .
CDR3 DNA: TGTGCCAGCAGTTTAGTTGGTCGGCTCGGGGGAAGCAATCAGCCCCAGCATTTT
CDR3 protein: CASSLVGRLGGSNQPQHF

D gene: .
J gene: TRBJ2-7
V gene: TRBV18
clone size: .
CDR3 DNA: TGTGCCAGCTCACTAGAGCCTGGTCCGACCTACGAGCAGTACTTC
CDR3 protein: CASSLEPGPTYEQYF

D gene: TRBD1
J gene: TRBJ1-5
V gene: TRBV7-2
clone size: .
CDR3 DNA: TGTGCCAGCAGCCTGGGACAGAACAATCAGCCCCAGCATTTT
CDR3 protein: CASSLGQNNQPQHF

D gene: TRBD1
J gene: TRBJ1-1
V gene: TRBV4-2
clone size: once
CDR3 DNA: TGTGCCAGCAGCCATTTGGGTTCCGCCAAGGGGGCATGGGACACTGAAGCTTTCTTT
CDR3 protein: CASSHLGSAKGAWDTEAFF

D gene: TRBD2
J gene: TRBJ2-7
V gene: TRBV4-1
clone size: .
CDR3 DNA: TGCGCCAGCAGCCAAGTCGGCAGCGGGAGCGGCGAGCAGTACTTC
CDR3 protein: CASSQVGSGSGEQYF

D gene: .
J gene: TRBJ2-7
V gene: TRBV28
clone size: .
CDR3 DNA: TGTGCCAGCAGCCGTCCCGGTAGCGGAGCGAGGGAGCAGTACTTC
CDR3 protein: CASSRPGSGAREQYF

D gene: .
J gene: TRBJ2-7
V gene: TRBV30
clone size: .
CDR3 DNA: TGTGCCTGGGCCGGGACTTCATCTTCCGAGCAGTACTTC
CDR3 protein: CAWAGTSSSEQYF

D gene: TRBD2
J gene: TRBJ2-3
V gene: TRBV7-2
clone size: .
CDR3 DNA: TGTGCCAGCAGCCTCGGGACTACCACCACAGATACGCAGTATTTT
CDR3 protein: CASSLGTTTTDTQYF

D gene: .
J gene: TRBJ2-1
V gene: TRBV30
clone size: once
CDR3 DNA: TGTGCCTGGAATGTATTCCTGGAGAATGAGCAGTTCTTC
CDR3 protein: CAWNVFLENEQFF

D gene: TRBD1
J gene: TRBJ2-3
V gene: TRBV7-9
clone size: .
CDR3 DNA: TGTGCCAGCAGCACTCTAGACAGGGGCACAGATACGCAGTATTTT
CDR3 protein: CASSTLDRGTDTQYF

D gene: .
J gene: TRBJ2-5
V gene: TRBV28
clone size: .
CDR3 DNA: TGTGCCAGCAGTTTCTGGACAGAAGAGACCCAGTACTTC
CDR3 protein: CASSFWTEETQYF

D gene: TRBD1
J gene: TRBJ1-1
V gene: TRBV11-2
clone size: .
CDR3 DNA: TGTGCCAGCAGCCTCCTGGACAGGGATAACACTGAAGCTTTCTTT
CDR3 protein: CASSLLDRDNTEAFF

D gene: TRBD2
J gene: TRBJ2-1
V gene: TRBV6-5
clone size: .
CDR3 DNA: TGTGCCAGCAGTTACCGCCCGGGGGGCAATGAGCAGTTCTTC
CDR3 protein: CASSYRPGGNEQFF

D gene: .
J gene: TRBJ1-4
V gene: TRBV10-3
clone size: .
CDR3 DNA: TGTGCCATCAGCGGGGGGGAAGATGAAAAACTGTTTTTT
CDR3 protein: CAISGGEDEKLFF

D gene: .
J gene: TRBJ2-1
V gene: TRBV7-3
clone size: .
CDR3 DNA: TGTGCCAGCAGCTTAACAGGGGACTTCAACAATGAGCAGTTCTTC
CDR3 protein: CASSLTGDFNNEQFF

D gene: .
J gene: TRBJ1-1
V gene: TRBV9
clone size: .
CDR3 DNA: TGTGCCAGCAGCGTGGGGGGGTCAATGAACACTGAAGCTTTCTTT
CDR3 protein: CASSVGGSMNTEAFF

D gene: TRBD1
J gene: TRBJ2-7
V gene: TRBV5-4
clone size: .
CDR3 DNA: TGTGCCAGCAGCTTGATGGCCCGACAGGGCAGCTACGAGCAGTACTTC
CDR3 protein: CASSLMARQGSYEQYF

D gene: .
J gene: TRBJ1-1
V gene: TRBV7-8
clone size: .
CDR3 DNA: TGTGCCAGCAGCCCCGCAGGGGTGAACACTGAAGCTTTCTTT
CDR3 protein: CASSPAGVNTEAFF

D gene: .
J gene: TRBJ1-2
V gene: TRBV6-1
clone size: .
CDR3 DNA: TGTGCCAGCAGGGCAGGGTATGGCTACACCTTC
CDR3 protein: CASRAGYGYTF

D gene: .
J gene: TRBJ1-4
V gene: TRBV5-6
clone size: .
CDR3 DNA: TGTGCCAGCAGCTTTTGGGCAGGGGACGAAAAACTGTTTTTT
CDR3 protein: CASSFWAGDEKLFF

D gene: .
J gene: TRBJ2-7
V gene: TRBV27
clone size: .
CDR3 DNA: TGTGCCAGCAGTCAAGCCCCAATCAACTCCTACGAGCAGTACTTC
CDR3 protein: CASSQAPINSYEQYF

D gene: .
J gene: TRBJ2-7
V gene: TRBV28
clone size: .
CDR3 DNA: TGTGCCAGCAGTTTGTACGGCTCCTACGAGCAGTACTTC
CDR3 protein: CASSLYGSYEQYF

D gene: .
J gene: TRBJ2-1
V gene: TRBV6-6
clone size: .
CDR3 DNA: TGTGCCAGCAGTTACGAGCGGGTTAAAAATGAGCAGTTCTTC
CDR3 protein: CASSYERVKNEQFF

D gene: .
J gene: TRBJ1-1
V gene: TRBV19
clone size: .
CDR3 DNA: TGTGCCAGTAGCCCACAGGGTACGGCTGAAGCTTTCTTT
CDR3 protein: CASSPQGTAEAFF

D gene: .
J gene: TRBJ2-2
V gene: TRBV27
clone size: .
CDR3 DNA: TGTGCCAGCAGTTTTAGGGGCACCGGGGAGCTGTTTTTT
CDR3 protein: CASSFRGTGELFF

D gene: TRBD1
J gene: TRBJ1-2
V gene: TRBV5-4
clone size: .
CDR3 DNA: TGTGCCAGCAGCTTGTTTTATACACAGGGGAGTTATGGCTACACCTTC
CDR3 protein: CASSLFYTQGSYGYTF

D gene: .
J gene: TRBJ2-3
V gene: TRBV27
clone size: .
CDR3 DNA: TGTGCCAGCAGTCCACGGACTCGCAGCGGCACAGATACGCAGTATTTT
CDR3 protein: CASSPRTRSGTDTQYF

D gene: TRBD2
J gene: TRBJ2-7
V gene: TRBV4-3
clone size: .
CDR3 DNA: TGCGCCAGCAGCCAAGATCCCAGCGGGAAGGATCAGCAGTACTTC
CDR3 protein: CASSQDPSGKDQQYF

D gene: TRBD1
J gene: TRBJ1-1
V gene: TRBV5-6
clone size: once
CDR3 DNA: TGTGCCAGCAGCAAGGGACAGGGTAGAAGGGCTTTCTTT
CDR3 protein: CASSKGQGRRAFF

D gene: .
J gene: TRBJ2-5
V gene: TRBV29-1
clone size: .
CDR3 DNA: TGCAGCGTTGAATCGGGAAGGGATTATAGAGAGACCCAGTACTTC
CDR3 protein: CSVESGRDYRETQYF

D gene: TRBD1
J gene: TRBJ2-7
V gene: TRBV28
clone size: .
CDR3 DNA: TGTGCCAGCAGATCCGGGACAGGGCTCTACGAGCAGTACTTC
CDR3 protein: CASRSGTGLYEQYF

D gene: .
J gene: TRBJ2-4
V gene: TRBV28
clone size: once
CDR3 DNA: TGTGCCAGCAGTTCCCCGGCAGGGGCAGCCAAAAACATTCAGTACTTC
CDR3 protein: CASSSPAGAAKNIQYF

D gene: .
J gene: TRBJ1-1
V gene: TRBV28
clone size: .
CDR3 DNA: TGTGCCAGCAACGAAGGGGACACTGAAGCTTTCTTT
CDR3 protein: CASNEGDTEAFF

D gene: TRBD1
J gene: TRBJ2-6
V gene: TRBV6-1
clone size: .
CDR3 DNA: TGTGCCAGCAGTGGGAGGACAGGGGCTATCTCTGGGGCCAACGTCCTGACTTTC
CDR3 protein: CASSGRTGAISGANVLTF

D gene: .
J gene: TRBJ2-7
V gene: TRBV7-6
clone size: .
CDR3 DNA: TGTGCCAGCAGCTTAGCCGACAGCTCCTACGAGCAGTACTTC
CDR3 protein: CASSLADSSYEQYF

D gene: TRBD1
J gene: TRBJ2-7
V gene: TRBV27
clone size: .
CDR3 DNA: TGTGCCAGCAGTTTAAGACAGGGGAACGAGCAGTACTTC
CDR3 protein: CASSLRQGNEQYF

D gene: .
J gene: TRBJ1-1
V gene: TRBV28
clone size: .
CDR3 DNA: TGTGCCAGCAGTTGGAGGGGGAACACTGAAGCTTTCTTT
CDR3 protein: CASSWRGNTEAFF

D gene: TRBD2
J gene: TRBJ2-7
V gene: TRBV28
clone size: .
CDR3 DNA: TGTGCCAGCAGTTTGGTGAAGGCTAGCGGTTACCCCGAGCAGTACTTC
CDR3 protein: CASSLVKASGYPEQYF

D gene: .
J gene: TRBJ2-7
V gene: TRBV7-2
clone size: .
CDR3 DNA: TGTGCCAGCAGCTTCCCCGGGAGTCCCCCCTACGAGCAGTACTTC
CDR3 protein: CASSFPGSPPYEQYF

D gene: .
J gene: TRBJ2-5
V gene: TRBV21-1
clone size: once
CDR3 DNA: TGTGCCAGCAGCTCCCCCGTGGGGAGAGAGACCCAGTACTTC
CDR3 protein: CASSSPVGRETQYF

D gene: .
J gene: TRBJ1-3
V gene: TRBV25-1
clone size: few
CDR3 DNA: TGTGCCAGCGGCGGGGCGGTTGGAAACACCATATATTTT
CDR3 protein: CASGGAVGNTIYF

D gene: .
J gene: TRBJ2-7
V gene: TRBV7-3
clone size: .
CDR3 DNA: TGTGCCAGCAGCTCCTTAGCGCGCCACGAGCAGTACTTC
CDR3 protein: CASSSLARHEQYF

D gene: .
J gene: TRBJ2-7
V gene: TRBV28
clone size: .
CDR3 DNA: TGTGCCAGCAGGCCGCAACGGAGCGAGCAGTACTTC
CDR3 protein: CASRPQRSEQYF

D gene: .
J gene: TRBJ1-1
V gene: TRBV5-1
clone size: .
CDR3 DNA: TGCGCCAGCAGCTTGGAAGTGGGCAGTGAAGCTTTCTTT
CDR3 protein: CASSLEVGSEAFF

D gene: .
J gene: TRBJ2-1
V gene: TRBV7-7
clone size: .
CDR3 DNA: TGTGCTAGCAGCTTAGACGGGACATCGGCCGAGCAGTTCTTC
CDR3 protein: CASSLDGTSAEQFF

D gene: TRBD1
J gene: TRBJ1-5
V gene: TRBV6-5
clone size: .
CDR3 DNA: TGTGCCAGCAGCAGCCGACAGGGTCGTCAGCCCCAGCATTTT
CDR3 protein: CASSSRQGRQPQHF